The 26 T cell receptor beta chains presented below share a single source sample, sequenced in a study of shared clonotypes between healthy human individuals. Clones were read by immunoSEQ multiplex PCR, and TCRdb kept only the in-frame ones, dropping some. The table has roughly 2.4 million clones, approximately 96% seen once. The specimen was naive CD4+ T cells sorted from blood. Subset indicated: CD45RA+ positively selected. Every receptor here comes from a man aged 18 to 35 in good health.

V and J are TRBV5-5 and TRBJ1-6; no clear D gene. The V end lost 0 bases, the J end lost 7 bases, and 11 bases lay between the germline ends. The CDR3 has 15 residues. In germline, CDR1 is SGHKS, CDR2 YYEKEE (reference sequence). As DNA, the CDR3 is TGTGCCAGCAGCTTGGGCGAAGTGGGGAATTCACCCCTCCACTTT. This translates into CASSLGEVGNSPLHF. Variable domain in full (rest from reference TRBV5-5 and TRBJ1-6): DAGVTQSPTHLIKTRGQQVTLRCSPISGHKSVSWYQQVLGQGPQFIFQYYEKEERGRGNFPDRFSARQFPNYSSELNVNALLLGDSALYLCASSLGEVGNSPLHFGNGTRLTVT.

The V call is TRBV2, the J call TRBJ2-5; 10 bases agree with TRBD1. Germline-derived CDR1 and CDR2 are SNHLY and FYNNEI. The CDR3 loop spans 15 amino acids. With 4 bases clipped from V and 1 base from J, the junction kept 3 bases outside the gene matches. For the CDR3, the DNA is TGTGCCAGCAGTGGAGGGACAGGGGTCCAAGAGACCCAGTACTTC. This codes for CASSGGTGVQETQYF.

The V call is TRBV5-1, the J call TRBJ2-1; 7 bases agree with TRBD1. Germline trimming cut 0 bases from V and 8 bases from J; bases unmatched to any gene: 5. The germline V gene has CDR1 SGHRS and CDR2 YFSETQ. This CDR3 is 14 amino acids long. The CDR3 here is CASSLEPGGYEQFF. In nucleotides, the CDR3 is TGCGCCAGCAGCTTGGAGCCAGGGGGTTATGAGCAGTTCTTC.

The chain combines TRBV6-1 with TRBJ2-4; 9 nucleotides match TRBD1. V gave up 4 bases and J gave up 5 bases; unmatched junction bases: 9. From germline, CDR1 is MNHNS and CDR2 SASEGT. This CDR3 is 16 amino acids long. The CDR3: CASSVRQGGVENIQYF. CDR3 coding DNA: TGTGCCAGCAGTGTGAGACAGGGGGGTGTCGAAAACATTCAGTACTTC.

The CDR3 bases are TGTGCCAGCAGCCCAACAGGGTCAGAGCAGTACTTC. It translates to CASSPTGSEQYF. The V call is TRBV5-5, the J call TRBJ2-7; TRBD1 might be the D (6 bases). This CDR3 is built from 12 residues. Germline lookup yields CDR1 SGHKS and CDR2 YYEKEE (reference sequence). V lost 4 bases to trimming and J lost 7 bases, with 12 bases between them. The full variable domain, rest sourced from reference TRBV5-5 and TRBJ2-7, is DAGVTQSPTHLIKTRGQQVTLRCSPISGHKSVSWYQQVLGQGPQFIFQYYEKEERGRGNFPDRFSARQFPNYSSELNVNALLLGDSALYLCASSPTGSEQYFGPGTRLTVT.

V gene TRBV14 combines with J gene TRBJ1-1, with unresolved D. The length of the CDR3 is 12 residues. V lost 4 bases to trimming and J lost 2 bases, with 5 bases between them. Germline CDR1 reads SGHDN; CDR2 reads FVKESK. The CDR3 protein is CASSLSNTEAFF. The CDR3 DNA reads TGTGCCAGCAGCCTGTCTAACACTGAAGCTTTCTTT. The variable domain in full, with the rest retrieved from reference TRBV14 and TRBJ1-1, is EAGVTQFPSHSVIEKGQTVTLRCDPISGHDNLYWYRRVMGKEIKFLLHFVKESKQDESGMPNNRFLAERTGGTYSTLKVQPAELEDSGVYFCASSLSNTEAFFGQGTRLTVV.

The chain carries TRBV30 and TRBJ2-5; tentative D call: TRBD1 (6 bases). The CDR3 is made up of 13 amino acids. Germline values: CDR1 GTSNPN, CDR2 SVGIG (reference sequence). Trimming removed 2 bases from V and 9 bases from J, with 16 bases in between. CDR3 bases: TGTGCCTGGAGTTTAAGGACAGCCCAATCCCAGTACTTC. As protein: CAWSLRTAQSQYF.

The chain is built from TRBV6-5 and TRBJ2-7, with D possibly being TRBD2 (7 bases). CDR3 length equals 14 residues. Germline V gives CDR1 MNHEY, CDR2 SVGAGI. Trimming left V 3 bases short and J 3 bases short, with 12 bases between. The chain's CDR3 is CASSYRGAGYEQYF. Here the CDR3 DNA reads TGTGCCAGCAGTTATCGGGGGGCGGGCTACGAGCAGTACTTC.

The chain combines TRBV5-6 with TRBJ2-1; 10 bases map to TRBD1. V was pared by 6 bases and J by 8 bases, with 11 bases of the junction left unmatched. In germline, CDR1 is SGHDT, CDR2 YYEEEE. CDR3 length equals 15 residues. In DNA form, the CDR3 reads TGTGCCAGCATCCCCACGGGGACAGGGGTATATGAGCAGTTCTTC. This translates into CASIPTGTGVYEQFF.

J is TRBJ1-5 and V is TRBV18; D call uncertain. Trimming shortened V by 0 bases and J by 2 bases, and 20 bases separated the two germline ends. Germline CDR1 KGHSH, CDR2 LQKENI. The CDR3 contains 19 residues. The CDR3 bases are TGTGCCAGCTCACCACCCTTGATCGGGCCACCAGTGGGCAATCAGCCCCAGCATTTT. Translation gives CASSPPLIGPPVGNQPQHF.

The rearrangement uses TRBV7-9 and TRBJ2-1, with 10 bases lining up with TRBD2. The CDR3 contains 16 residues. Trimming at V came to 5 bases and at J to 5 bases, leaving 9 bases not matched to a gene. From germline, CDR1 is SEHNR and CDR2 FQNEAQ (reference sequence). This CDR3 reads CASSGRQLAGNNEQFF. Written as DNA, the CDR3 is TGTGCCAGCAGCGGGAGGCAACTAGCGGGGAACAATGAGCAGTTCTTC.

This rearrangement joins TRBV19 to TRBJ2-7; 9 bases line up with TRBD1. Trimming at V came to 3 bases and at J to 3 bases, leaving 9 bases not matched to a gene. The CDR3 extends over 16 amino acids. Germline values: CDR1 LNHDA, CDR2 SQIVND (reference sequence). As DNA, the CDR3 is TGTGCCAGTAGTATTCTGCCGGGACAGGGATTCTACGAGCAGTACTTC. As protein: CASSILPGQGFYEQYF.

V and J are TRBV2 and TRBJ2-7, with 8 bases lining up with TRBD1. Trimming removed 10 bases from V and 1 base from J; junction bases left unmatched: 9. CDR1 SNHLY and CDR2 FYNNEI come from the germline V gene. There are 14 residues in the CDR3. The CDR3 bases are TGTGCCAACTCCCGGGACAGGACTTCCTACGAGCAGTACTTC. Translation gives CANSRDRTSYEQYF. The full variable domain, completed using reference TRBV2 and TRBJ2-7, is EPEVTQTPSHQVTQMGQEVILRCVPISNHLYFYWYRQILGQKVEFLVSFYNNEISEKSEIFDDQFSVERPDGSNFTLKIRSTKLEDSAMYFCANSRDRTSYEQYFGPGTRLTVT.

For this clone: The same CDR3 is also encoded by other DNA sequences in this sample. The chain joins TRBV6-5 to TRBJ2-1; either TRBD1 or TRBD2 may fit D (5 bases each). This CDR3 is built from 14 residues. The V and J ends lost 0 bases and 6 bases respectively, with 9 bases between them. Per germline, CDR1 MNHEY and CDR2 SVGAGI. The CDR3 sequence is CASSYSWGSNEQFF. CDR3 sequence (DNA): TGTGCCAGCAGTTACTCATGGGGGTCCAATGAGCAGTTCTTC.

V usage is TRBV27 and J usage is TRBJ1-3; unclear D gene. The germline V and J ends were trimmed by 2 bases and 2 bases, with 10 bases remaining between them. The germline V gene encodes CDR1 MNHEY and CDR2 SMNVEV (reference sequence). CDR3 length equals 15 residues. CDR3 sequence: CASSLTTRPGNTIYF. CDR3 DNA sequence: TGTGCCAGCAGTTTAACCACCAGACCTGGAAACACCATATATTTT.

This chain uses TRBV4-3 with TRBJ2-7; 14 nucleotides line up with TRBD2. From germline, CDR1 is LGHNA and CDR2 YSLEER. CDR3 size: 18 residues. V was pared by 1 base and J by 0 bases, with 5 bases of the junction left unmatched. CDR3 nucleotides: TGCGCCAGCAGCCAAGGATGGACTAGCGGGAGGATCTCCTACGAGCAGTACTTC. Its translation: CASSQGWTSGRISYEQYF.

This chain connects TRBV7-6 to TRBJ1-5; no firm D call. V was clipped by 0 bases and J by 2 bases, with 5 bases between them. The CDR3 sequence is 14 residues long. Germline CDR1 SGHVS, CDR2 FNYEAQ. CDR3 residues: CASSLADGNQPQHF. In nucleotides, the CDR3 is TGTGCCAGCAGCTTAGCTGACGGCAATCAGCCCCAGCATTTT.

The chain couples TRBV6-1 to TRBJ2-1; no clear D. Germline V gives CDR1 MNHNS, CDR2 SASEGT. The V end was cut by 2 bases, the J end by 0 bases, with 11 bases between. The CDR3 spans 16 residues. CDR3 loop: CASSEQVLSSYNEQFF. CDR3 coding DNA: TGTGCCAGCAGTGAACAGGTTCTAAGCTCCTACAATGAGCAGTTCTTC.

This clone appeared once. The V call is TRBV28, the J call TRBJ1-6; D perhaps matches TRBD1 (6 bases). CDR3 length equals 15 residues. The V gene's germline CDR1 is MDHEN and CDR2 SYDVKM. The germline V and J ends were trimmed by 6 bases and 9 bases, with 18 bases remaining between them. CDR3 residues: CASSVVPGATSPLHF. The CDR3 nucleotides read TGTGCCAGCAGCGTCGTCCCAGGGGCTACTTCACCCCTCCACTTT.

This chain joins TRBV9 and TRBJ2-3; TRBD1 agrees at 9 bases. Unmatched junction bases numbered 7, after V lost 1 base and J lost 7 bases. Looked up from germline, CDR1 is SGDLS and CDR2 is YYNGEE. The CDR3 contains 15 residues. The CDR3 sequence is CASSVSGTGRHTQYF. The CDR3 DNA sequence: TGTGCCAGCAGCGTATCCGGGACAGGGAGGCATACGCAGTATTTT.

Worth noting for this clone: Different DNA sequences within this sample yield the same CDR3. This chain joins TRBV5-4 and TRBJ2-3; D is uncertain. V lost 1 base to trimming and J lost 1 base, with 4 bases between them. This CDR3 contains 13 residues. CDR1 SGHNT and CDR2 YYREEE come from the germline V gene (reference sequence). In nucleotides, the CDR3 is TGTGCCAGCAGCTTGTTCGGCACAGATACGCAGTATTTT. Translation: CASSLFGTDTQYF.

In this sample, this clone turned up a few times. The chain has TRBV4-3 and TRBJ2-3; TRBD2 agrees at 8 bases. Germline V gene lookup returns CDR1 LGHNA and CDR2 YSLEER. After removal of 0 bases from V and 6 bases from J, the junction contained 8 bases not matched to a gene. The CDR3 length is 16 residues. CDR3 DNA sequence: TGCGCCAGCAGCCAAGACGCGGCGGGAGGTCTGGATACGCAGTATTTT. Its protein is CASSQDAAGGLDTQYF.

Note on this clone: At the DNA level, this CDR3 is encoded by other sequences in the same sample as well. The chain is built from TRBV5-1 and TRBJ2-3, with unresolved D. From germline, CDR1 is SGHRS and CDR2 YFSETQ. V was clipped by 0 bases and J by 0 bases, with 5 bases between them. The CDR3 extends over 14 amino acids. CDR3 sequence reads: CASSLDKSTDTQYF. The CDR3 nucleotides are TGCGCCAGCAGCTTGGATAAGAGCACAGATACGCAGTATTTT. Together with reference TRBV5-1 and TRBJ2-3, the CDR3 gives the full variable domain: KAGVTQTPRYLIKTRGQQVTLSCSPISGHRSVSWYQQTPGQGLQFLFEYFSETQRNKGNFPGRFSGRQFSNSRSEMNVSTLELGDSALYLCASSLDKSTDTQYFGPGTRLTVL.

A note on this clone: The identical CDR3 is also encoded by other nucleotide sequences in the sample. The CDR3 loop reads CASSEVLANTEAFF. The CDR3 DNA reads as TGTGCCAGCAGTGAAGTGTTAGCGAACACTGAAGCTTTCTTT. The V and J genes are TRBV2 and TRBJ1-1; D ambiguous. The CDR3 has 14 residues. V lost 1 base and J lost 1, with 7 bases in between. Germline values: CDR1 SNHLY, CDR2 FYNNEI.

The J gene is TRBJ1-1, the V gene TRBV10-2, with a tentative D call TRBD1 (6 bases). The CDR3 runs 16 residues. Germline CDR1 reads WSHSY; CDR2 reads SAAADI. V was cut by 8 bases and J by 2 bases, with 21 bases left in between. The CDR3 coding sequence is TGCGCCAGCCAAACTGACCTTCAGGGGCGAAACACTGAAGCTTTCTTT. Translating it yields CASQTDLQGRNTEAFF.

The chain recombines TRBV15 with TRBJ1-5; 7 positions agree with TRBD1. After removal of 0 bases from V and 4 bases from J, the junction contained 6 bases not matched to a gene. CDR1 and CDR2 from the germline V gene are LNHNV and YYDKDF (reference sequence). This CDR3 is built from 16 residues. The CDR3 reads CATSREIDRANQPQHF. Here the CDR3 DNA reads TGTGCCACCAGCAGAGAGATTGACAGGGCTAATCAGCCCCAGCATTTT.